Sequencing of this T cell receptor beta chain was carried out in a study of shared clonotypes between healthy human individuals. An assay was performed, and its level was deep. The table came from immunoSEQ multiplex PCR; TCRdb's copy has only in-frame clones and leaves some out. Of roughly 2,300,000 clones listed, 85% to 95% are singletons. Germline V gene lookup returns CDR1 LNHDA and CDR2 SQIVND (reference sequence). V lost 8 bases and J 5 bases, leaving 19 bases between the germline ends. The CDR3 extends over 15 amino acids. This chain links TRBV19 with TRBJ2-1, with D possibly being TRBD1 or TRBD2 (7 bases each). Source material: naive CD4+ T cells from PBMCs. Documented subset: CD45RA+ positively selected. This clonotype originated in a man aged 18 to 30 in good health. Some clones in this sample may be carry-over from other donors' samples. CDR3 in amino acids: CASGRGSGGDNEQFF. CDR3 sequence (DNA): TGTGCCAGTGGAAGAGGGTCAGGGGGGGACAATGAGCAGTTCTTC.